One sample yielded the 29 T cell receptor beta chains listed below, sequenced in a study of T cells in Graves' hyperthyroidism and ophthalmopathy. TCR beta CDR3 region amplification was performed from RNA transcripts. A first-round RT-PCR of the TCR CDR3 used the HTBI primer set. Using its own MiXCR run on the multiplex PCR reads, TCRdb lists one record per CDR3 protein. This repertoire shows about 380,000 distinct CDR3 sequences, less than 20% found once; its top ten account for over 35%. The material sequenced was blood. The receptors were gathered from a man between 18 and 35 years old with Graves' ophthalmopathy.

The sample holds many counts of this clonotype. The rearrangement joins TRBV7-9 to TRBJ1-2; 10 bases align to TRBD1. The CDR3 is 16 residues long. V dropped 4 bases and J dropped 11; count of bases not matched to a gene: 16. Germline CDR1 is SEHNR and CDR2 is FQNEAQ (reference sequence). Here the CDR3 DNA reads TGTGCCAGCAGCTGGGGATTGACGGGACAGGGGTCCTGGTACACCTTC. Translated: CASSWGLTGQGSWYTF.

The chain has TRBV14 and TRBJ2-5; unclear D gene. Per germline, CDR1 SGHDN and CDR2 FVKESK. This CDR3 spans 14 amino acids. Trimming took off 0 bases at V and 5 bases at J, with 10 bases between the two ends. The CDR3 region is CASSQERTFETQYF. In DNA, the CDR3 is TGTGCCAGCAGCCAAGAAAGGACGTTCGAGACCCAGTACTTC.

In its sample, this clonotype was seen many times. V is TRBV7-2 and J is TRBJ1-1; D remains ambiguous. Germline loops: CDR1 SGHTA, CDR2 FQGNSA. There are 14 residues in the CDR3. V was cut by 4 bases and J by 4 bases, with 13 bases left in between. CDR3 coding DNA: TGTGCCAGCAGCTCCTTTGGAGGCGGCACTGAAGCTTTCTTT. Its translation: CASSSFGGGTEAFF.

This clonotype showed up many times. The chain recombines TRBV2 with TRBJ1-5; D uncertain. Germline V gene lookup returns CDR1 SNHLY and CDR2 FYNNEI. V lost 7 bases and J 4 bases, leaving 20 bases between the germline ends. CDR3 length equals 16 residues. CDR3 sequence reads: CASKGGVLSPNQPQHF. The DNA of the CDR3 is TGTGCCAGCAAAGGTGGCGTCCTCTCGCCTAATCAGCCCCAGCATTTT. Supplemented by reference TRBV2 and TRBJ1-5, the full variable domain reads EPEVTQTPSHQVTQMGQEVILRCVPISNHLYFYWYRQILGQKVEFLVSFYNNEISEKSEIFDDQFSVERPDGSNFTLKIRSTKLEDSAMYFCASKGGVLSPNQPQHFGDGTRLSIL.

This clonotype was seen only a few times. The J gene is TRBJ1-5, the V gene TRBV13; the D is unclear. In germline, CDR1 is PRHDT, CDR2 FYEKMQ (reference sequence). The CDR3 covers 14 residues. V shed 1 base and J shed 0 bases, with 4 bases lying between them. The CDR3 DNA reads as TGTGCCAGCAGCTTAGCTCGTAGCAATCAGCCCCAGCATTTT. This sequence encodes CASSLARSNQPQHF.

This clonotype is a singleton in its sample. The chain links TRBV7-2 to TRBJ1-6; 7 positions match TRBD1. The CDR3 loop spans 15 amino acids. Germline CDR1 is SGHTA and CDR2 is FQGNSA. V gave up 2 bases and J gave up 4 bases; unmatched junction bases: 2. As DNA, the CDR3 is TGTGCCAGCAGCTTAACAGGGGCTTATAATTCACCCCTCCACTTT. This sequence encodes CASSLTGAYNSPLHF.

This clonotype was seen many times. The V and J genes are TRBV20-1 and TRBJ1-1; 9 nucleotides match TRBD1. Germline CDR1 reads DFQATT; CDR2 reads SNEGSKA (reference sequence). This CDR3 contains 12 residues. Unmatched junction bases numbered 2, after V lost 6 bases and J lost 3 bases. The CDR3 here is CSARTGDTEAFF. In DNA form, the CDR3 reads TGCAGTGCACGGACAGGGGACACTGAAGCTTTCTTT.

This chain links TRBV6-2 or TRBV6-3 with TRBJ1-4, with a weak D call TRBD1 (5 bases). The V end lost 8 bases, the J end lost 2 bases, and 12 bases lay between the germline ends. This CDR3 region has 14 residues. CDR1 is MNHEY and CDR2 is SVGEGT in the germline V gene. The DNA of the CDR3 is TGTGCCAGCTGCCTCCGGGACACTAATGAAAAACTGTTTTTT. Protein sequence: CASCLRDTNEKLFF.

This clonotype was recorded a few times. The rearrangement uses TRBV12-3 or TRBV12-4 and TRBJ1-2; D gene uncertain. The CDR3 totals 11 residues. The V gene lost 10 bases and the J gene lost 8 bases, with 14 bases spanning the gap. This CDR3 reads CATSKAGGYTF. Written as DNA, the CDR3 is TGTGCCACCTCAAAGGCGGGAGGCTACACCTTC.

The rearrangement links TRBV20-1 to TRBJ2-2, with a possible D match to TRBD2 (6 bases). Germline V CDR1 and CDR2: DFQATT, SNEGSKA (reference sequence). V was clipped by 0 bases and J by 2 bases, with 13 bases between them. The CDR3 length is 16 residues. The CDR3 bases are TGCAGTGCTAGAGACCGGGACTCCCCAAACACCGGGGAGCTGTTTTTT. Its translation: CSARDRDSPNTGELFF.

V usage is TRBV28 and J usage is TRBJ1-3, with D uncertain. The length of the CDR3 is 16 residues. In germline, CDR1 is MDHEN, CDR2 SYDVKM. With 4 bases removed from V and 0 bases from J, the gap between germline ends came to 13 bases. CDR3 sequence (DNA): TGTGCCAGCAGTTCACCCTCATTTAACTCTGGAAACACCATATATTTT. It encodes CASSSPSFNSGNTIYF.

V usage is TRBV6-9 and J usage is TRBJ2-1; tentative D call: TRBD1 (5 bases). The end of the DNA aligns better with TRBJ2-7, so the J call may be wrong. CDR3 length equals 16 residues. CDR1 MNHGY and CDR2 SVAAGI come from the germline V gene. The CDR3: CASSYAGQGPYNEQYF. The CDR3 DNA reads as TGTGCCAGCAGTTACGCCGGGCAGGGCCCCTACAATGAGCAGTACTTC.

This clonotype was seen only a few times. This CDR3 is CASSDTRRIQETQYF. CDR3 DNA: TGTGCCAGCAGCGATACCCGAAGGATCCAAGAGACCCAGTACTTC. This chain connects TRBV2 to TRBJ2-5; D gene uncertain. This CDR3 contains 15 residues. The germline CDR1 and CDR2 sequences are SNHLY and FYNNEI. V was shortened by 6 bases and J by 1 base, with 15 bases between the two germline ends.

This clonotype was seen a few times. This chain connects TRBV4-1 to TRBJ1-1; D is perhaps TRBD1 (6 bases). Trimming removed 3 bases at V and 0 bases at J, with 14 bases between. This CDR3 contains 16 residues. Germline V gene lookup returns CDR1 MGHRA and CDR2 YSYEKL. This CDR3 reads CASSQFADSLNTEAFF. DNA of the CDR3: TGCGCCAGCAGCCAGTTTGCGGACAGCTTGAACACTGAAGCTTTCTTT.

This clonotype has a count of ten or more. The chain employs TRBV3-1 and TRBJ2-1; D perhaps matches TRBD2 (5 bases). The CDR3 loop spans 13 amino acids. Germline values: CDR1 LGHDT, CDR2 YNNKEL (reference sequence). The ends were cut back, 4 bases at V and 8 bases at J, with 12 bases in the middle. CDR3 DNA: TGTGCCAGCAGCCGACGAGGGCTGGATGAGCAGTTCTTC. As protein: CASSRRGLDEQFF.

The gene calls are TRBV5-1 and TRBJ2-2; 10 nucleotides agree with TRBD1. Trimming took 4 bases from V and 3 from J; bases not matched to a gene: 3. This CDR3 region has 15 residues. Germline lookup yields CDR1 SGHRS and CDR2 YFSETQ. The CDR3 DNA reads TGCGCCAGCAGCGGACAGGGGGGGTACACCGGGGAGCTGTTTTTT. Amino acid sequence: CASSGQGGYTGELFF.

The table lists this clonotype with many counts. This chain joins TRBV20-1 and TRBJ2-7, with D possibly matching TRBD2 (5 bases). V was pared by 5 bases and J by 6 bases, with 17 bases between. The CDR3 spans 13 residues. CDR1 is DFQATT, CDR2 SNEGSKA, per germline (reference sequence). The CDR3 here is CSALLEPHPEQYF. In nucleotides, the CDR3 is TGCAGTGCTTTACTAGAGCCCCACCCCGAGCAGTACTTC.

The CDR3 coding sequence is TGTGCCAGCAGCCAAGGAGCCGGGACAGGGTCCTACGAGCAGTACTTC. This translates into CASSQGAGTGSYEQYF. The V call is TRBV3-1, the J call TRBJ2-7; TRBD1 matches 9 bases. J lost 1 base, V lost 1 base, and 5 bases had no gene match. The germline gives CDR1 LGHDT, CDR2 YNNKEL (reference sequence). This CDR3 region has 16 residues.

At least ten counts were recorded for this clonotype. The rearrangement links TRBV12-3 or TRBV12-4 to TRBJ2-5, with a weak D call TRBD1 (5 bases). The V and J ends lost 3 bases and 5 bases respectively, with 13 bases between them. The CDR3 loop spans 14 amino acids. The CDR3 nucleotides read TGTGCCAGCAGTTTGCAGGGTTTAAGGGAGACCCAGTACTTC. Protein: CASSLQGLRETQYF.

This clonotype was observed many times. The chain has TRBV27 and TRBJ2-7; 8 bases agree with TRBD1. Trimming took 5 bases from V and 5 from J; bases not matched to a gene: 11. This CDR3 has 15 amino acids. The V gene's germline CDR1 is MNHEY and CDR2 SMNVEV (reference sequence). The CDR3 is CASSRGQGTRHEQYF. The CDR3 nucleotides are TGTGCCAGCAGTCGTGGACAGGGAACACGCCACGAGCAGTACTTC.

This clonotype was counted many times. The rearrangement uses TRBV6-1 and TRBJ2-1, with D possibly TRBD2 on 5 matching bases. The V end lost 7 bases, the J end lost 6 bases, and 10 bases lay between the germline ends. The germline gives CDR1 MNHNS, CDR2 SASEGT. The CDR3 covers 12 residues. In DNA, the CDR3 is TGTGCCAGCATTGGAGGCTTCAATGAGCAGTTCTTC. Translation gives CASIGGFNEQFF.

In this sample, this clonotype turned up many times. The chain couples TRBV11-3 to TRBJ2-1, with a weak D call TRBD1 (5 bases). V was pared by 1 base and J by 9 bases, with 19 bases between. The CDR3 totals 16 residues. From germline, CDR1 is SGHNT and CDR2 YENEEA. CDR3 sequence reads: CASSLGQDTSWSEQFF. CDR3 bases: TGTGCCAGCAGCTTAGGTCAGGACACCTCTTGGAGTGAGCAGTTCTTC.

This clonotype occurred many times. Here the CDR3 reads CASSFQASSSTDTQYF. CDR3 sequence (DNA): TGTGCCAGCAGCTTCCAGGCGAGCTCTAGCACAGATACGCAGTATTTT. The V and J genes are TRBV7-3 and TRBJ2-3; D ambiguous. Looked up from germline, CDR1 is SGHTA and CDR2 is FQGTGA. V was trimmed by 3 bases and J by 0 bases, leaving 13 bases between them. The CDR3 length is 16 residues.

About this clonotype itself: This may be a read error, as it is one base from a much larger clone. The CDR3 region has the DNA TGTGCCAGCAGCTTGGACATGGGGGCCAATGAGCAGTACTTC. This translates into CASSLDMGANEQYF. The V call is TRBV7-9, the J call TRBJ2-7, with D perhaps matching TRBD1 (6 bases). Germline CDR1 reads SEHNR; CDR2 reads FQNEAQ (reference sequence). CDR3 size: 14 residues. The V end was cut by 3 bases, the J end by 7 bases, with 16 bases between.

The rearrangement links TRBV19 to TRBJ1-2; D is possibly TRBD1 (5 bases). The CDR3 extends over 15 amino acids. CDR1 and CDR2 (germline): LNHDA, SQIVND (reference sequence). V was pared by 1 base and J by 7 bases, with 16 bases between. This CDR3 is CASSIGSAGMVGYTF. CDR3 DNA: TGTGCCAGTAGTATAGGGTCCGCAGGGATGGTTGGCTACACCTTC.

This chain uses TRBV6-2 or TRBV6-3 with TRBJ2-3, with 12 bases lining up with TRBD2. The CDR3 sequence is 16 residues long. The V gene end was trimmed by 5 bases and the J gene end by 2 bases; junction bases not matched to a gene: 5. Germline lookup yields CDR1 MNHEY and CDR2 SVGEGT. DNA of the CDR3: TGTGCCAGCAGTACTAGCGGGGGGCCTTTCACAGATACGCAGTATTTT. As protein: CASSTSGGPFTDTQYF.

The table lists this clonotype with a few counts. V is TRBV9 and J is TRBJ1-3; tentative D call: TRBD1 (5 bases). This CDR3 is built from 15 residues. The germline gives CDR1 SGDLS, CDR2 YYNGEE. Deletions cut 0 bases from V and 1 base from J, with 8 bases between. CDR3 sequence reads: CASSVGGTSGNTIYF. The DNA for the CDR3 is TGTGCCAGCAGCGTAGGGGGGACGTCTGGAAACACCATATATTTT.

The chain joins TRBV6-1 to TRBJ2-1, with TRBD2 matching over 10 bases. Germline CDR1 reads MNHNS; CDR2 reads SASEGT. The CDR3 totals 14 residues. V lost 7 bases to trimming and J lost 7 bases; unmatched junction nucleotides: 7. This CDR3 reads CASMNSGGWNEQFF. The CDR3 nucleotides are TGTGCCAGCATGAATAGCGGGGGGTGGAATGAGCAGTTCTTC.

This clonotype has a count of ten or more. The gene calls are TRBV29-1 and TRBJ1-1; D not certain. The CDR3 is 11 amino acids. In germline, CDR1 is SQVTM, CDR2 ANQGSEA. The CDR3: CGSFRGTEAFF. In DNA form, the CDR3 reads TGCGGGTCGTTCCGGGGAACTGAAGCTTTCTTT.